The 18 T cell receptor beta chains listed next were all sequenced from one sample in a study of cytomegalovirus exposure and HLA in healthy donors. Both 60 Vbeta primers and 13 Jbeta primers went into the PCR. Profiled with immunoSEQ multiplex PCR; TCRdb holds only in-frame clones, not every one. The sample holds some 200,000 clones, 55% to 75% seen once. Sample: PBMCs. The receptors were gathered from a man in his forties in good health and CMV-seropositive.

This clone was detected a few times. This rearrangement joins TRBV2 to TRBJ1-5, with a possible D match to TRBD1 (5 bases). The CDR3 totals 15 residues. V lost 3 bases and J lost 4, with 13 bases in between. CDR1 SNHLY and CDR2 FYNNEI come from the germline V gene. CDR3 nucleotides: TGTGCCAGCAGTGACCCCCCCGGGGGAAATCAGCCCCAGCATTTT. The encoded protein is CASSDPPGGNQPQHF.

In this sample, this clone turned up a few times. Distinct nucleotide sequences in the sample also encode this CDR3. The chain employs TRBV7-2 and TRBJ1-2; 9 bases map to TRBD1. Germline V CDR1 and CDR2: SGHTA, FQGNSA. CDR3 length: 15 amino acids. J gave up 8 bases and V 2 bases, and 9 bases lay outside the gene matches. CDR3 residues: CASSLRGQGEGGYTF. CDR3 DNA: TGTGCCAGCAGCTTAAGGGGACAGGGCGAGGGCGGCTACACCTTC.

This sequence joins TRBV7-2 and TRBJ2-3, with TRBD2 as a possible D gene (5 bases). Trimming took 1 base from V and 8 from J, leaving 10 bases between them. This CDR3 is built from 13 residues. CDR1 is SGHTA, CDR2 FQGNSA, per germline. CDR3 region: CASSLEGGSTQYF. The DNA for the CDR3 is TGTGCCAGCAGCTTAGAGGGTGGGAGTACGCAGTATTTT.

This chain joins TRBV9 and TRBJ1-2; no clear D. CDR3 length: 16 amino acids. V was clipped by 4 bases and J by 7 bases, with 23 bases between them. Germline CDR1 SGDLS, CDR2 YYNGEE. Here the CDR3 DNA reads TGTGCCAGCAGCCCTAACGGGGTGGGGATATATGGTGGCTACACCTTC. Its protein is CASSPNGVGIYGGYTF.

This clone was seen a handful of times. This chain joins TRBV19 and TRBJ1-2; 11 bases fit TRBD1. CDR3 length: 15 amino acids. CDR1 LNHDA and CDR2 SQIVND come from the germline V gene (reference sequence). V lost 2 bases and J lost 6; bases outside the gene matches: 5. CDR3: CASSITGQGAHGYTF. The DNA of the CDR3 is TGTGCCAGTAGTATAACTGGACAGGGGGCCCATGGCTACACCTTC.

This chain joins TRBV7-9 and TRBJ1-1; 7 bases are a match to TRBD1. The CDR3 is 13 residues long. Germline V gene data show CDR1 as SEHNR and CDR2 as FQNEAQ (reference sequence). Trimming removed 9 bases from V and 5 bases from J; junction bases left unmatched: 9. DNA for the CDR3: TGTGCCAGTCAGGGGGTTAGTGGTACTGAAGCTTTCTTT. Translation gives CASQGVSGTEAFF. Drawing the rest from reference TRBV7-9 and TRBJ1-1, the complete variable domain is DTGVSQNPRHKITKRGQNVTFRCDPISEHNRLYWYRQTLGQGPEFLTYFQNEAQLEKSRLLSDRFSAERPKGSFSTLEIQRTEQGDSAMYLCASQGVSGTEAFFGQGTRLTVV.

This sequence joins TRBV19 and TRBJ1-2; 8 positions match TRBD1. The CDR3 has 19 amino acids. Trimming took 4 bases from V and 2 from J; bases not matched to a gene: 18. Germline CDR1 reads LNHDA; CDR2 reads SQIVND (reference sequence). CDR3 residues: CASSTYSGTGGRQNYGYTF. The CDR3 nucleotides are TGTGCCAGTAGTACCTATTCCGGGACAGGCGGGCGCCAGAACTATGGCTACACCTTC. Variable domain in full (rest from reference TRBV19 and TRBJ1-2): DGGITQSPKYLFRKEGQNVTLSCEQNLNHDAMYWYRQDPGQGLRLIYYSQIVNDFQKGDIAEGYSVSREKKESFPLTVTSAQKNPTAFYLCASSTYSGTGGRQNYGYTFGSGTRLTVV.

This clone has just a few counts. V usage is TRBV7-2 and J usage is TRBJ2-7; the match to TRBD2 covers 15 bases. Germline CDR1 reads SGHTA; CDR2 reads FQGNSA. CDR3 length: 17 amino acids. V trimming: 1 base; J trimming: 6 bases; junction bases outside the gene matches: 7. The CDR3 sequence is CASSLGTSGGAGREQYF. CDR3 DNA: TGTGCCAGCAGCTTAGGGACTAGCGGGGGGGCGGGGCGCGAGCAGTACTTC.

This rearrangement joins TRBV29-1 to TRBJ1-1; D perhaps matches TRBD1 (5 bases). Germline assignment: CDR1 SQVTM and CDR2 ANQGSEA. The germline V and J ends were trimmed by 1 base and 3 bases, with 15 bases remaining between them. There are 15 residues in the CDR3. CDR3 DNA sequence: TGCAGCGTTGAAGGGGGGGTTAAGGGTTACACTGAAGCTTTCTTT. Protein: CSVEGGVKGYTEAFF.

V is TRBV11-2 and J is TRBJ1-5; unclear D gene. The CDR3 length is 15 residues. Trimming stripped 1 base from V and 4 bases from J, with 11 bases between. Germline CDR1 SGHAT, CDR2 FQNNGV. CDR3 DNA: TGTGCCAGCAGCTTAGCACACAGAGTGAATCAGCCCCAGCATTTT. This codes for CASSLAHRVNQPQHF.

The rearrangement uses TRBV18 and TRBJ2-2, with D maybe TRBD2 (6 bases). This CDR3 has 17 residues. CDR1 and CDR2 (germline): KGHSH, LQKENI. V lost 0 bases to trimming and J lost 11 bases, with 22 bases between them. Here the CDR3 reads CASSPPGGTGTRIELFF. The DNA for the CDR3 is TGTGCCAGCTCACCACCGGGCGGGACCGGTACTAGGATCGAGCTGTTTTTT.

The gene calls are TRBV9 and TRBJ1-1; D is ambiguous. The CDR3 has 14 residues. Germline CDR1 reads SGDLS; CDR2 reads YYNGEE. Trimming took 4 bases from V and 4 from J, leaving 14 bases between them. CDR3 region: CASSLRRSGTEAFF. CDR3 nucleotides: TGTGCCAGCAGCCTACGGCGTTCGGGCACTGAAGCTTTCTTT.

Only a few counts were recorded for this clone. The gene calls are TRBV6-6 and TRBJ1-6, with a weak D call TRBD1 (6 bases). CDR3 length: 13 amino acids. Germline V gives CDR1 MNHNY, CDR2 SVGAGI (reference sequence). The ends were cut back, 11 bases at V and 6 bases at J, with 14 bases in the middle. Written as DNA, the CDR3 is TGTGCCGCCCTGGGGGCCGGTAATTCACCCCTCCACTTT. This translates into CAALGAGNSPLHF.

As to this clone: An end of the junction differs from the germline gene, which may be a read error. The rearrangement uses TRBV4-1 and TRBJ2-5; 11 bases are shared with TRBD1. This CDR3 is built from 15 residues. Looked up from germline, CDR1 is MGHRA and CDR2 is YSYEKL. The CDR3 here is CASSQDRGLAETQYF. DNA of the CDR3: TGTGCCAGCAGCCAGGACAGGGGGCTCGCAGAGACCCAGTACTTC.

There are a few counts of this clone. The rearrangement joins TRBV2 to TRBJ1-2, with D perhaps TRBD1 (6 bases). Germline loops: CDR1 SNHLY, CDR2 FYNNEI. V lost 6 bases, J lost 3 bases, and 11 bases lay in between. This CDR3 spans 13 amino acids. In DNA, the CDR3 is TGTGCCAGCAGCGAGGACAGAGACTATGGCTACACCTTC. It translates to CASSEDRDYGYTF.

This chain's CDR3 is CASSPLLQGAPREQYF. The CDR3, as DNA: TGTGCCAGCTCACCACTTTTACAGGGGGCGCCGAGGGAGCAGTACTTC. V and J are TRBV18 and TRBJ2-7, with 9 bases aligning to TRBD1. Looked up from germline, CDR1 is KGHSH and CDR2 is LQKENI. The trim removed 1 base at V and 7 bases at J, leaving 11 bases unmatched. The CDR3 sequence is 16 residues long.

The chain is built from TRBV2 and TRBJ2-6, with D unresolved. Germline values: CDR1 SNHLY, CDR2 FYNNEI. V gave up 5 bases and J gave up 3 bases, with 8 bases separating them. This CDR3 is built from 14 residues. This CDR3 is CASSLAVGANVLTF. DNA of the CDR3: TGTGCCAGCAGTTTAGCTGTTGGGGCCAACGTCCTGACTTTC.

The V and J genes are TRBV7-2 and TRBJ2-5, with TRBD2 matching 9 bases. The CDR3 runs to 15 residues. Losses at the gene ends were 1 base for V and 4 bases for J; bases not matched to a gene: 4. CDR1 is SGHTA, CDR2 FQGNSA, per germline. The CDR3 DNA reads as TGTGCCAGCAGCTTAGGTCTAGCGGGGAGAGAGACCCAGTACTTC. It specifies CASSLGLAGRETQYF.